The 22 T cell receptor beta chains below all came from one sample that was sequenced in a study of T cells in tuberculosis. The method was immunoSEQ multiplex PCR; TCRdb's version includes in-frame clones alone and lacks a portion of them. Of about 29,000 clones in the sample, 85% to 95% were seen once. Material for sequencing was PBMCs. All receptors come from a donor between 10 and 35 years old with latent tuberculosis or without tuberculosis infection.

The chain is built from TRBV21-1 and TRBJ2-3; the tabulated D call, TRBD1, remains unverified against the DNA. TRBV21-1 is flagged as a pseudogene. The CDR3 extends over 18 amino acids. The CDR3 sequence is CASSRQGRLSSSTDTQYF. DNA of the CDR3: TGTGCCAGCAGCAGACAGGGACGGCTATCGTCTAGCACAGATACGCAGTATTTT.

This chain uses TRBV20-1 with TRBJ1-5; D remains ambiguous. Trimming cost V 5 bases and J 14 bases, with 13 bases left between them. The germline gives CDR1 DFQATT, CDR2 SNEGSKA (reference sequence). CDR3 size: 10 residues. CDR3 nucleotides: TGCAGTGCTCTCTGGACTGGAGAGCATTTT. This gives the protein CSALWTGEHF.

This sequence joins TRBV30 and TRBJ2-3, with 7 nucleotides matching TRBD2. In germline, CDR1 is GTSNPN, CDR2 SVGIG (reference sequence). V shed 0 bases, J shed 0 bases, and the junction held 3 bases outside the gene matches. The CDR3 length is 15 residues. CDR3 residues: CAWSVRLASTDTQYF. The CDR3 region has the DNA TGTGCCTGGAGTGTACGACTAGCTAGCACAGATACGCAGTATTTT.

The chain is built from TRBV21-1 and TRBJ2-6; the table gives TRBD1 as D, unverified against the DNA. TRBV21-1 counts as a pseudogene. The CDR3 length is 17 residues. The CDR3 loop reads CASSKDQERPGANVLTF. CDR3 nucleotides: TGTGCCAGCAGCAAAGACCAGGAACGCCCTGGGGCCAACGTCCTGACTTTC.

The chain recombines TRBV4-2 with TRBJ2-1; perhaps TRBD1 as D (5 bases). Trimming stripped 2 bases from V and 4 bases from J, with 9 bases between. The germline gives CDR1 LGHNA, CDR2 YNFKEQ. This CDR3 has 14 residues. Here the CDR3 reads CASSQRGLYNEQFF. CDR3 bases: TGTGCCAGCAGCCAAAGGGGATTATACAATGAGCAGTTCTTC.

The CDR3 is CAYRGWNEQFF. The CDR3 DNA reads TGTGCCTACAGGGGGTGGAATGAGCAGTTCTTC. This rearrangement joins TRBV5-4 to TRBJ2-1, with TRBD1 matching over 8 bases. Unmatched junction bases numbered 4, after V lost 10 bases and J lost 7 bases. CDR1 is SGHNT and CDR2 is YYREEE in the germline V gene (reference sequence). This CDR3 is built from 11 residues. Full variable domain (missing parts from reference TRBV5-4 and TRBJ2-1): ETGVTQSPTHLIKTRGQQVTLRCSSQSGHNTVSWYQQALGQGPQFIFQYYREEENGRGNFPPRFSGLQFPNYSSELNVNALELDDSALYLCAYRGWNEQFFGPGTRLTVL.

The chain employs TRBV11-2 and TRBJ2-1; 8 positions agree with TRBD1. This CDR3 spans 14 amino acids. Germline V gene data show CDR1 as SGHAT and CDR2 as FQNNGV. The V segment lost 5 bases and the J segment 4 bases; nucleotides outside the gene matches: 4. DNA of the CDR3: TGTGCCAGCAGCCCCCGACAGGGGTACAATGAGCAGTTCTTC. It yields the protein CASSPRQGYNEQFF.

In DNA form, the CDR3 reads TGTGCCAGCAGTTTGGGGGGTTTAAACGAGCAGTACTTC. Encoded protein: CASSLGGLNEQYF. The V call is TRBV27, the J call TRBJ2-7; D perhaps matches TRBD2 (6 bases). The CDR3 is made up of 13 amino acids. Germline loops: CDR1 MNHEY, CDR2 SMNVEV (reference sequence). Trimming took off 3 bases at V and 5 bases at J, with 11 bases between the two ends.

The chain carries TRBV28 and TRBJ2-1, with 7 bases lining up with TRBD2. Germline loops: CDR1 MDHEN, CDR2 SYDVKM. The CDR3 runs 15 residues. With 3 bases clipped from V and 0 bases from J, the junction kept 2 bases outside the gene matches. CDR3 sequence reads: CASSLTGGSYNEQFF. The CDR3 DNA is TGTGCCAGCAGTTTGACGGGAGGCTCCTACAATGAGCAGTTCTTC.

This chain uses TRBV19 with TRBJ2-7; D may be TRBD2 (5 bases). CDR1 LNHDA and CDR2 SQIVND come from the germline V gene (reference sequence). This CDR3 contains 16 residues. V shed 4 bases and J shed 4 bases, with 20 bases lying between them. The DNA for the CDR3 is TGTGCCAGTAGTACAACTCACGGGCGGACTGTTTACGAGCAGTACTTC. This translates into CASSTTHGRTVYEQYF.

The chain is built from TRBV16 and TRBJ2-7; the match to TRBD2 covers 7 bases. Germline V lookup: CDR1 KGHSY, CDR2 FQNENV. The CDR3 is made up of 18 amino acids. With 0 bases clipped from V and 0 bases from J, the junction kept 11 bases outside the gene matches. The CDR3: CASSQSLRRRESSYEQYF. DNA of the CDR3: TGTGCCAGCAGCCAATCGTTGAGAAGGCGGGAGAGCTCCTACGAGCAGTACTTC.

V gene TRBV6-4 combines with J gene TRBJ1-2, with D uncertain. CDR3 length equals 15 residues. V dropped 8 bases and J dropped 4 bases, with 20 bases sitting between them. The germline CDR1 and CDR2 sequences are MRHNA and SNTAGT. The CDR3, as DNA: TGTGCCAGCTCACGGCGAAAATACAGTTCCTATGGCTACACCTTC. Protein product: CASSRRKYSSYGYTF.

The gene calls are TRBV28 and TRBJ2-3, with 8 bases fitting TRBD2. The trim removed 6 bases at V and 4 bases at J, leaving 9 bases unmatched. The germline gives CDR1 MDHEN, CDR2 SYDVKM. The CDR3 contains 15 residues. CDR3 region: CASSRGGTSSDTQYF. CDR3 DNA: TGTGCCAGCAGCCGAGGCGGGACTAGTTCAGATACGCAGTATTTT.

V gene TRBV27 combines with J gene TRBJ2-1; no definite D call. Germline V lookup: CDR1 MNHEY, CDR2 SMNVEV (reference sequence). The CDR3 runs 13 residues. Trimming shortened V by 5 bases and J by 2 bases, and 7 bases separated the two germline ends. The CDR3: CASSPRAYNEQFF. CDR3 in DNA: TGTGCCAGCAGTCCCCGGGCCTACAATGAGCAGTTCTTC.

This chain connects TRBV10-3 to TRBJ2-1; unclear D gene. CDR3 length: 16 amino acids. Germline CDR1 is ENHRY and CDR2 is SYGVKD. Trimming removed 6 bases from V and 5 bases from J, with 20 bases in between. The CDR3 loop is CAIRSPESAKHNEQFF. CDR3 coding DNA: TGTGCCATCAGATCCCCCGAAAGCGCGAAGCACAATGAGCAGTTCTTC.

The gene calls are TRBV18 and TRBJ2-3; no firm D call. Germline lookup yields CDR1 KGHSH and CDR2 LQKENI. Trimming removed 3 bases from V and 0 bases from J, with 7 bases in between. This CDR3 region has 14 residues. The CDR3 coding sequence is TGTGCCAGCTCACCGATAGATAGCACAGATACGCAGTATTTT. This encodes CASSPIDSTDTQYF. Looking up the rest from reference TRBV18 and TRBJ2-3 gives the full variable domain: NAGVMQNPRHLVRRRGQEARLRCSPMKGHSHVYWYRQLPEEGLKFMVYLQKENIIDESGMPKERFSAEFPKEGPSILRIQQVVRGDSAAYFCASSPIDSTDTQYFGPGTRLTVL.

V is TRBV19 and J is TRBJ1-1; D is unclear. V gave up 6 bases and J gave up 1 base, with 6 bases separating them. Germline lookup yields CDR1 LNHDA and CDR2 SQIVND (reference sequence). The CDR3 loop spans 12 amino acids. The CDR3 sequence: CASRGRNTEAFF. The CDR3 nucleotides read TGTGCCAGTAGGGGCCGGAACACTGAAGCTTTCTTT. The whole variable domain, filled in from reference TRBV19 and TRBJ1-1, reads DGGITQSPKYLFRKEGQNVTLSCEQNLNHDAMYWYRQDPGQGLRLIYYSQIVNDFQKGDIAEGYSVSREKKESFPLTVTSAQKNPTAFYLCASRGRNTEAFFGQGTRLTVV.

This clone was counted once. J is TRBJ1-2 and V is TRBV10-3; the match to TRBD1 covers 7 bases. V lost 6 bases and J lost 2; bases outside the gene matches: 6. Germline assignment: CDR1 ENHRY and CDR2 SYGVKD. This CDR3 is built from 14 residues. CDR3: CAIRGDSENYGYTF. In DNA form, the CDR3 reads TGTGCCATCAGGGGGGACAGCGAAAACTATGGCTACACCTTC.

About this clone: The junction departs from the called germline gene at one end, perhaps through a read error. Different DNA sequences within this sample yield the same CDR3. CDR3 in amino acids: CASSFNSYRYEQYF. In nucleotides, the CDR3 is TGTGCCAGCAGCTTCAACTCTTACCGCTACGAGCAATACTTC. The chain employs TRBV5-8 and TRBJ2-7; unclear D gene. The CDR3 loop spans 14 amino acids. Germline loops: CDR1 SGHTS, CDR2 YDEGEE.

The chain joins TRBV6-1 to TRBJ1-5, with a tentative D call TRBD1 (6 bases). V was cut by 3 bases and J by 0 bases, with 9 bases left in between. This CDR3 spans 15 amino acids. Germline assignment: CDR1 MNHNS and CDR2 SASEGT. In nucleotides, the CDR3 is TGTGCCAGCAGTGAGGGGACATATAGCAATCAGCCCCAGCATTTT. Residues: CASSEGTYSNQPQHF.

The chain combines TRBV18 with TRBJ1-3; 8 nucleotides match TRBD1. V trimming: 3 bases; J trimming: 5 bases; junction bases outside the gene matches: 6. The CDR3 length is 15 residues. Germline lookup yields CDR1 KGHSH and CDR2 LQKENI. The chain's CDR3 is CASSPEDRVRNTIYF. The DNA of the CDR3 is TGTGCCAGCTCACCGGAGGACAGGGTCAGAAACACCATATATTTT. The full variable domain, with the rest looked up from reference TRBV18 and TRBJ1-3, is NAGVMQNPRHLVRRRGQEARLRCSPMKGHSHVYWYRQLPEEGLKFMVYLQKENIIDESGMPKERFSAEFPKEGPSILRIQQVVRGDSAAYFCASSPEDRVRNTIYFGEGSWLTVV.

The chain is built from TRBV4-2 and TRBJ2-2, with 13 positions matching TRBD2. After removal of 4 bases from V and 2 bases from J, the junction contained 10 bases not matched to a gene. This CDR3 is 19 amino acids long. Germline V gene data show CDR1 as LGHNA and CDR2 as YNFKEQ. CDR3 DNA: TGTGCCAGCAGCCCCCGACTAGCGGGGGGAACGCTTAACACCGGGGAGCTGTTTTTT. Translation gives CASSPRLAGGTLNTGELFF.